The 18 T cell receptor beta chains given below trace back to one sample, sequenced in a study of CD8 T cells in ankylosing spondylitis. Notes on the study in general: Ankylosing spondylitis blood appeared to be characterized by a TCR beta motif of eight highly homologous variants.

From the 5' RACE reads, TCRdb called clonotypes with MiXCR, one entry per CDR3 protein. The top ten hold 0.85% to 1% of the sample, which has 400,000 or so distinct CDR3 sequences, 25% to 30% seen once. These receptors' antigens are unknown. The specimen was blood, either unsorted or a sorted T cell fraction (not recorded which). These receptors originate from a male donor with ankylosing spondylitis.

This clonotype has more than one count but fewer than ten. The CDR3 region has the DNA TGTGCCATCAATAGGGGACAGGGGGACTATGGCTACACCTTC. Residues: CAINRGQGDYGYTF. This rearrangement joins TRBV10-3 to TRBJ1-2; 11 bases fit TRBD1. Trimming removed 7 bases from V and 3 bases from J; junction bases left unmatched: 4. This CDR3 comprises 14 residues. From germline, CDR1 is ENHRY and CDR2 SYGVKD.

This clonotype was recorded a few times. The rearrangement joins TRBV3-1 to TRBJ1-6; 7 nucleotides agree with TRBD1. This CDR3 contains 15 residues. CDR1 and CDR2 (germline): LGHDT, YNNKEL (reference sequence). After removal of 6 bases from V and 9 bases from J, the junction contained 11 bases not matched to a gene. CDR3 coding DNA: TGTGCCAGCAGACCCGGAGGGACAGAATTTTCACCCCTCCACTTT. As protein: CASRPGGTEFSPLHF.

In its sample, this clonotype was seen many times. The junction shows a germline mismatch at one end, possibly a read error. The chain carries TRBV10-2 and TRBJ2-6; D is undetermined. The germline CDR1 and CDR2 sequences are WSHSY and SAAADI. This CDR3 contains 15 residues. The CDR3, as DNA: TGTGCCAGCAGTGAACGCGGATCTGGGGCCAACGTCCTGACTTTC. It yields the protein CASSERGSGANVLTF.

The V and J genes are TRBV20-1 and TRBJ2-2; TRBD1 or TRBD2 may be the D gene (5 bases each). Trimming removed 1 base from V and 4 bases from J, with 13 bases in between. CDR1 is DFQATT, CDR2 SNEGSKA, per germline (reference sequence). The CDR3 covers 15 residues. CDR3 in amino acids: CSARVPIGTTGELFF. CDR3 DNA: TGCAGTGCTAGAGTGCCAATAGGGACCACCGGGGAGCTGTTTTTT.

This clonotype was counted only a few times. The CDR3 bases are TGCAGTGCTAATCCAAGCGGGAATCCGGCAGATACGCAGTATTTT. Translation gives CSANPSGNPADTQYF. This chain links TRBV20-1 with TRBJ2-3, with TRBD2 matching 7 bases. CDR1 and CDR2 (germline): DFQATT, SNEGSKA (reference sequence). V shed 4 bases, J shed 4 bases, and the junction held 11 bases outside the gene matches. CDR3 size: 15 residues.

The chain recombines TRBV7-8 with TRBJ1-2; maybe TRBD1 (6 bases). Germline V CDR1 and CDR2: SGHVS, FQNEAQ. V was cut by 5 bases and J by 3 bases, with 16 bases left in between. CDR3 size: 15 residues. The CDR3 sequence is CASSRQGRFDYGYTF. CDR3 coding DNA: TGTGCCAGCAGCCGGCAGGGGCGTTTTGACTATGGCTACACCTTC. Together with reference TRBV7-8 and TRBJ1-2, the CDR3 gives the full variable domain: GAGVSQSPRYKVAKRGQDVALRCDPISGHVSLFWYQQALGQGPEFLTYFQNEAQLDKSGLPSDRFFAERPEGSVSTLKIQRTQQEDSAVYLCASSRQGRFDYGYTFGSGTRLTVV.

This clonotype was counted only a few times. The V and J genes are TRBV20-1 and TRBJ2-1, with D perhaps TRBD1 (6 bases). Per the germline V gene, CDR1 is DFQATT and CDR2 is SNEGSKA (reference sequence). There are 14 residues in the CDR3. Trimming left V 6 bases short and J 4 bases short, with 16 bases between. CDR3 residues: CSATLLGAYNEQFF. In DNA form, the CDR3 reads TGCAGTGCAACATTGTTGGGGGCGTACAATGAGCAGTTCTTC.

The rearrangement links TRBV7-8 to TRBJ2-7; D possibly matches TRBD1 or TRBD2 (5 bases each). The CDR3 extends over 14 amino acids. Germline V gives CDR1 SGHVS, CDR2 FQNEAQ. Trimming left V 1 base short and J 6 bases short, with 13 bases between. CDR3 sequence reads: CASSLGGSRVEQYF. The CDR3 DNA is TGTGCCAGCAGCTTAGGTGGGAGCAGGGTCGAGCAGTACTTC.

This clonotype has a handful of counts. The gene calls are TRBV9 and TRBJ2-7, with TRBD2 matching 12 bases. V dropped 4 bases and J dropped 7; count of bases not matched to a gene: 9. The CDR3 runs 15 residues. Per the germline V gene, CDR1 is SGDLS and CDR2 is YYNGEE. CDR3 region: CASSPRLAGEGEQYF. In DNA, the CDR3 is TGTGCCAGCAGCCCCCGACTAGCGGGAGAGGGTGAGCAGTACTTC.

The V and J genes are TRBV2 and TRBJ2-3; 8 nucleotides match TRBD2. The germline CDR1 and CDR2 sequences are SNHLY and FYNNEI. The CDR3 is made up of 14 amino acids. The V and J ends lost 11 bases and 0 bases, in that order; junction bases with no gene match: 7. The CDR3 region is CAGGLAFSTDTQYF. The CDR3, as DNA: TGTGCCGGAGGACTAGCTTTTAGCACAGATACGCAGTATTTT.

V gene TRBV14 combines with J gene TRBJ1-2; no firm D call. CDR3 size: 14 residues. CDR1 is SGHDN and CDR2 is FVKESK in the germline V gene. V lost 1 base and J lost 2, with 8 bases in between. The CDR3 region has the DNA TGTGCCAGCAGCCAAGTCGGGCAAAACTATGGCTACACCTTC. Residues: CASSQVGQNYGYTF.

In its sample, this clonotype was seen a few times. V usage is TRBV10-3 and J usage is TRBJ2-7; 9 nucleotides match TRBD2. Trimming cost V 4 bases and J 4 bases; bases outside gene matches: 8. This CDR3 region has 15 residues. Germline V lookup: CDR1 ENHRY, CDR2 SYGVKD. The CDR3 spells CAISGAGGNLYEQYF. The CDR3 DNA reads as TGTGCCATCAGTGGAGCGGGAGGTAATCTTTACGAGCAGTACTTC.

The gene calls are TRBV6-1 and TRBJ1-1; D remains ambiguous. The CDR3 consists of 12 residues. Trimming removed 4 bases from V and 10 bases from J, with 13 bases in between. Germline CDR1 and CDR2: MNHNS and SASEGT. The CDR3 is CASSALGNLAFF. CDR3 nucleotides: TGTGCCAGCAGTGCTCTCGGGAATTTAGCTTTCTTT.

The chain recombines TRBV10-3 with TRBJ1-1, with 8 nucleotides matching TRBD1. V dropped 6 bases and J dropped 6; count of bases not matched to a gene: 9. The germline gives CDR1 ENHRY, CDR2 SYGVKD. The CDR3 is 14 residues long. CDR3 sequence reads: CAISQDRERAEAFF. The CDR3 DNA follows: TGTGCCATCAGCCAGGACAGGGAGCGTGCTGAAGCTTTCTTT.

The sample holds a few counts of this clonotype. The chain is built from TRBV5-6 and TRBJ1-2, with TRBD1 as a possible D gene (5 bases). The germline V gene encodes CDR1 SGHDT and CDR2 YYEEEE. The V and J ends lost 4 bases and 6 bases respectively, with 19 bases between them. There are 15 residues in the CDR3. The CDR3: CASSRRTGGRDGYTF. CDR3 DNA: TGTGCCAGCAGCCGTCGCACAGGCGGCAGAGATGGCTACACCTTC.

This chain joins TRBV23-1 and TRBJ2-2; D gene uncertain. TRBV23-1 is treated as an ORF (open reading frame) with a function not yet certain. The CDR3 contains 14 residues. The ends were cut back, 6 bases at V and 2 bases at J, with 10 bases in the middle. CDR3 nucleotides: TGCGCCAGCAGCAGGATAGACAACACCGGGGAGCTGTTTTTT. This gives the protein CASSRIDNTGELFF.

In its sample, this clonotype was seen many times. The chain combines TRBV10-3 with TRBJ2-5, with D possibly matching TRBD2 (6 bases). Between the trimmed V and J ends, which lost 4 bases and 5 bases, there was a span of 11 bases. CDR1 is ENHRY and CDR2 is SYGVKD in the germline V gene. The CDR3 length is 13 residues. This CDR3 reads CAISAGVGETQYF. For the CDR3, the DNA is TGTGCCATCAGTGCGGGAGTTGGCGAGACCCAGTACTTC.

The chain recombines TRBV29-1 with TRBJ2-2; 7 bases are shared with TRBD2. Losses at the gene ends were 4 bases for V and 5 bases for J; bases not matched to a gene: 4. The CDR3 runs to 13 residues. Germline V gene sequence: CDR1 SQVTM, CDR2 ANQGSEA. CDR3 coding DNA: TGCAGCGTTGGCGGGAGAGAGACCGGGGAGCTGTTTTTT. This codes for CSVGGRETGELFF.